This T cell receptor (beta chain) was captured in a study of T-cell reconstitution after alpha-beta-depleted transplantation in children. Broader study findings: It was newly produced T cells that mostly accounted for T-cell counts and diversity one year after transplant. Several patients had high TCRbeta diversity at day 60; it came from surviving recipient T cells and thymic progenitors.

The V end lost 3 bases, the J end lost 7 bases, and 2 bases lay between the germline ends. In germline, CDR1 is SGHRS, CDR2 YFSETQ. The CDR3 consists of 11 residues. The table lists this clonotype with many counts. Its antigen is as yet unknown. TCRbeta library construction was performed incorporating unique molecular identifiers. TCRdb reanalysed the PCR reads using MiXCR and keeps one entry per CDR3 protein. Among about 980,000 distinct CDR3 sequences listed, roughly 29% were seen once. The sample here was PBMCs, mostly from graft donor cells, taken 360 days after TCRalphabeta/CD19-depleted stem cell transplant. This receptor was obtained from a boy under three years old who had a stem cell transplant for SCID, so the T cells may come from the graft donor. V gene TRBV5-1 combines with J gene TRBJ1-6; D not resolved. CDR3 nucleotide sequence: TGCGCCAGCAGCTCGAATTCACCCCTCCACTTT. It is translated as CASSSNSPLHF. Full variable domain (missing parts from reference TRBV5-1 and TRBJ1-6): KAGVTQTPRYLIKTRGQQVTLSCSPISGHRSVSWYQQTPGQGLQFLFEYFSETQRNKGNFPGRFSGRQFSNSRSEMNVSTLELGDSALYLCASSSNSPLHFGNGTRLTVT.